These T cell receptor beta chains were read from a single sample in a study of blood T cell repertoires in COVID-19. Sequencing was performed with immunoSEQ multiplex PCR; in TCRdb, only in-frame clones are kept and a portion is missing. The table has roughly 270,000 clones, about four fifths seen once. The material sequenced was PBMCs or T cells enriched from blood (not recorded which). These receptors originate from a man aged 40-49 years who had been exposed to COVID-19. Each CDR3 is given with its conserved first and last residue. The order of the fields is clone size, V gene, D gene, J gene, CDR3 DNA, CDR3 protein. The D gene is left open where the match is weak. Expanded clones are given a class, and other clones once, few, many or no size at all.

clone size: NA
V gene: TRBV10-3
D gene: NA
J gene: TRBJ1-5
CDR3 DNA: TGTGCCATCAGTGGCGCGGGAGATCAGCCCCAGCATTTT
CDR3 protein: CAISGAGDQPQHF

clone size: NA
V gene: TRBV6-1
D gene: NA
J gene: TRBJ2-7
CDR3 DNA: TGTGCCAGCAGTGATCCATACGAGCAGTACTTC
CDR3 protein: CASSDPYEQYF

clone size: NA
V gene: TRBV2
D gene: NA
J gene: TRBJ1-2
CDR3 DNA: TGTGCCAGCAGTGAAGCGCCGGACACAAACTATGGCTACACCTTC
CDR3 protein: CASSEAPDTNYGYTF

clone size: many
V gene: TRBV11-2
D gene: NA
J gene: TRBJ2-1
CDR3 DNA: TGTGCCAGCAGCACTACGTTAGCGGTCCTCAATGAGCAGTTCTTC
CDR3 protein: CASSTTLAVLNEQFF

clone size: NA
V gene: TRBV18
D gene: NA
J gene: TRBJ1-3
CDR3 DNA: TGTGCCAGCTCACCAGTTATACACCTTCGCTCTGGAAACACCATATATTTT
CDR3 protein: CASSPVIHLRSGNTIYF

clone size: NA
V gene: TRBV27
D gene: TRBD1
J gene: TRBJ1-2
CDR3 DNA: TGTGCCAGCAGTTATAGGGGGCTCGGCTATGGCTACACCTTC
CDR3 protein: CASSYRGLGYGYTF

clone size: few
V gene: TRBV7-9
D gene: TRBD1
J gene: TRBJ2-4
CDR3 DNA: TGTGCCAGCAGCTTTTCGACAGGGGGCAAAAACATTCAGTACTTC
CDR3 protein: CASSFSTGGKNIQYF

clone size: NA
V gene: TRBV7-9
D gene: NA
J gene: TRBJ2-7
CDR3 DNA: TGTGCCAGCAGCCCGGTGGACACCTACGAGCAGTACTTC
CDR3 protein: CASSPVDTYEQYF

clone size: few
V gene: TRBV29-1
D gene: TRBD1
J gene: TRBJ1-4
CDR3 DNA: TGCAGCGTTGGGCCGGGACAGGGGGCAAGCGAAAAACTGTTTTTT
CDR3 protein: CSVGPGQGASEKLFF

clone size: NA
V gene: TRBV11-2
D gene: TRBD1
J gene: TRBJ1-2
CDR3 DNA: TGTGCCAGCAGCCCAAATCCATGGGACAGTCCTTACTATGGCTACACCTTC
CDR3 protein: CASSPNPWDSPYYGYTF

clone size: NA
V gene: TRBV21-1
D gene: NA
J gene: TRBJ2-5
CDR3 DNA: TGTGCCAGCAGCACTCGATACAGGAGCCAACAAGAGACCCAGTACTTC
CDR3 protein: CASSTRYRSQQETQYF

clone size: NA
V gene: TRBV6-1
D gene: TRBD2
J gene: TRBJ2-1
CDR3 DNA: TGTGCCAGCAGTGTTATCTTTATCGGCGGGAGGAGTAATGAGCAGTTCTTC
CDR3 protein: CASSVIFIGGRSNEQFF

clone size: NA
V gene: TRBV18
D gene: TRBD2
J gene: TRBJ2-3
CDR3 DNA: TGTGCCAGCTCACCAACTTCAGCGGGAGGGTTAGATACGCAGTATTTT
CDR3 protein: CASSPTSAGGLDTQYF

clone size: NA
V gene: TRBV18
D gene: NA
J gene: TRBJ2-7
CDR3 DNA: TGTGCCAGCTCACCAGAGGGCGGGCGCTCCTACGAGCAGTACTTC
CDR3 protein: CASSPEGGRSYEQYF

clone size: NA
V gene: TRBV27
D gene: TRBD2
J gene: TRBJ2-1
CDR3 DNA: TGTGCCAGCAGTTTACTTGCGGGAGTTTCGGGTGAGCAGTTCTTC
CDR3 protein: CASSLLAGVSGEQFF

clone size: NA
V gene: TRBV7-2
D gene: TRBD2
J gene: TRBJ2-1
CDR3 DNA: TGTGCCAGCAGCTCGGGACTAGGGTACAATGAGCAGTTCTTC
CDR3 protein: CASSSGLGYNEQFF

clone size: NA
V gene: TRBV27
D gene: NA
J gene: TRBJ1-2
CDR3 DNA: TGTGCCAGCAGTTTTAAGGGGCCTGACTATGGCTACACCTTC
CDR3 protein: CASSFKGPDYGYTF

clone size: few
V gene: TRBV9
D gene: TRBD2
J gene: TRBJ2-5
CDR3 DNA: TGTGCCAGCAGCGTAGGACTAGCGGGAGTCATCCAAGAGACCCAGTACTTC
CDR3 protein: CASSVGLAGVIQETQYF

clone size: NA
V gene: TRBV4-2
D gene: NA
J gene: TRBJ1-2
CDR3 DNA: TGTGCCAGCAGCCACCCTGGCGGGGGGGATTATGGCTACACCTTC
CDR3 protein: CASSHPGGGDYGYTF

clone size: NA
V gene: TRBV9
D gene: NA
J gene: TRBJ1-1
CDR3 DNA: TGTGCCAGCAGCTCCGGGATCACTAACGCTGAAGCTTTCTTT
CDR3 protein: CASSSGITNAEAFF

clone size: NA
V gene: TRBV4-2
D gene: TRBD2
J gene: TRBJ2-7
CDR3 DNA: TGTGCCAGCAGCCAAGTGAGCAGGACTAGCGGAGACGAGCAGTACTTC
CDR3 protein: CASSQVSRTSGDEQYF

clone size: once
V gene: TRBV13
D gene: NA
J gene: TRBJ2-2
CDR3 DNA: TGTGCCAGCAGCTCACAGATTATCCGGGGAGCTGTTTTT
CDR3 protein: CASSSQIIRGAVF

clone size: NA
V gene: TRBV29-1
D gene: TRBD1
J gene: TRBJ1-1
CDR3 DNA: TGCAGCGCCACTCAGGGGGGAAACACTGAAGCTTTCTTT
CDR3 protein: CSATQGGNTEAFF

clone size: NA
V gene: TRBV2
D gene: NA
J gene: TRBJ2-7
CDR3 DNA: TGTGCCAGCAGTGAAGGCTGGGGAGCCTACGAGCAGTACTTC
CDR3 protein: CASSEGWGAYEQYF

clone size: NA
V gene: TRBV11-2
D gene: NA
J gene: TRBJ2-5
CDR3 DNA: TGTGCCAGCAGCGGTTCGGGGATTGGCCAAGAGACCCAGTACTTC
CDR3 protein: CASSGSGIGQETQYF

clone size: NA
V gene: TRBV2
D gene: NA
J gene: TRBJ1-1
CDR3 DNA: TGTGCCACCATCCACCGGAGGGGAACTGAAGCTTTCTTT
CDR3 protein: CATIHRRGTEAFF

clone size: NA
V gene: TRBV5-6
D gene: NA
J gene: TRBJ2-4
CDR3 DNA: TGTGCCAGCAGCTTGGCGGGGGGCTGGGGAAACATTCAGTACTTC
CDR3 protein: CASSLAGGWGNIQYF

clone size: NA
V gene: TRBV4-1
D gene: TRBD2
J gene: TRBJ2-1
CDR3 DNA: TGCGCCAGCAGCCAAGACCGGGGGACTAGCGGCTACAATGAGCAGTTCTTC
CDR3 protein: CASSQDRGTSGYNEQFF

clone size: NA
V gene: TRBV5-1
D gene: TRBD2
J gene: TRBJ2-1
CDR3 DNA: TGCGCCAGCAGTTTTTTGTCGGGAGGACCGCCGACAGATGAGCAGTTCTTC
CDR3 protein: CASSFLSGGPPTDEQFF

clone size: once
V gene: TRBV6-5
D gene: TRBD1
J gene: TRBJ2-7
CDR3 DNA: TGTGCCAGCAGGAACAGACAGGGGGTTCACTACGAGCAGTACTTC
CDR3 protein: CASRNRQGVHYEQYF

clone size: NA
V gene: TRBV2
D gene: TRBD2
J gene: TRBJ2-1
CDR3 DNA: TGTGCCAGCAGTGTCTCCGGGACTAGGGGCTCCAATGAGCAGTTCTTC
CDR3 protein: CASSVSGTRGSNEQFF

clone size: NA
V gene: TRBV6-1
D gene: NA
J gene: TRBJ1-5
CDR3 DNA: TGTGCCAGCAGTGCCGTAGTCGGCGGGGGGGGTCAGCCCCAGCATTTT
CDR3 protein: CASSAVVGGGGQPQHF

clone size: NA
V gene: TRBV6-5
D gene: TRBD1
J gene: TRBJ1-2
CDR3 DNA: TGTGCCAGCAGTCCACAGTCGACAGGGTACTATGGCTACACCTTC
CDR3 protein: CASSPQSTGYYGYTF

clone size: NA
V gene: TRBV5-1
D gene: TRBD2
J gene: TRBJ2-1
CDR3 DNA: TGCGCCAGCAGCTTGGGATGGGCTCTAGCGGGAGAGCACCACAATGAGCAGTTCTTC
CDR3 protein: CASSLGWALAGEHHNEQFF

clone size: NA
V gene: TRBV3-1/TRBV3-2
D gene: TRBD1
J gene: TRBJ1-2
CDR3 DNA: TGTGCCAGCAGCGCCACTTACCAGGGGGCGGATGGCTACACCTTC
CDR3 protein: CASSATYQGADGYTF

clone size: NA
V gene: TRBV27
D gene: TRBD2
J gene: TRBJ2-1
CDR3 DNA: TGTGCCAGCAATCAGCGGGACCTGGGGCAGTTCTTC
CDR3 protein: CASNQRDLGQFF

clone size: NA
V gene: TRBV30
D gene: NA
J gene: TRBJ1-5
CDR3 DNA: TGTGCCTGGAGTGCGGGGGGGGTTCATCAGCCCCAGCATTTT
CDR3 protein: CAWSAGGVHQPQHF

clone size: few
V gene: TRBV6-5
D gene: NA
J gene: TRBJ2-7
CDR3 DNA: TGTGCCAGCAGTTACTCGTTTTTGGGACAAAACTACGAGCAGTACTTC
CDR3 protein: CASSYSFLGQNYEQYF

clone size: few
V gene: TRBV13
D gene: TRBD1
J gene: TRBJ1-1
CDR3 DNA: TGTGCCAGCTGCTGCAAACAGGGGTACCCTCCAATGAACACTGAAGCTTTCTTT
CDR3 protein: CASCCKQGYPPMNTEAFF

clone size: NA
V gene: TRBV6-4
D gene: NA
J gene: TRBJ2-1
CDR3 DNA: TGTGCCAGCAGTGAGCGCTCCTACAATGAGCAGTTCTTC
CDR3 protein: CASSERSYNEQFF

clone size: NA
V gene: TRBV10-3
D gene: NA
J gene: TRBJ1-1
CDR3 DNA: TGTGCCATCAGCTTCGGGGGGGAGAACACTGAAGCTTTCTTT
CDR3 protein: CAISFGGENTEAFF

clone size: NA
V gene: TRBV5-1
D gene: TRBD1
J gene: TRBJ2-3
CDR3 DNA: TGCGCCAGCAGCTTGGCCAACAGGGGTGGAGATACGCAGTATTTT
CDR3 protein: CASSLANRGGDTQYF

clone size: NA
V gene: TRBV7-6
D gene: NA
J gene: TRBJ2-2
CDR3 DNA: TGTGCCAGCACCATAACCTTGGCAGGGCCAAACACCGGGGAGCTGTTTTTT
CDR3 protein: CASTITLAGPNTGELFF

clone size: NA
V gene: TRBV3-1/TRBV3-2
D gene: NA
J gene: TRBJ2-5
CDR3 DNA: TGTGCCAGCAGCCAGGGCCCAGGGGATCTTCAGTACTTC
CDR3 protein: CASSQGPGDLQYF

clone size: NA
V gene: TRBV11-2
D gene: NA
J gene: TRBJ2-7
CDR3 DNA: TGTGCCAGCAGCTTAGGTAGGAGCGAAGGTTACGAGCAGTACTTC
CDR3 protein: CASSLGRSEGYEQYF

clone size: NA
V gene: TRBV18
D gene: NA
J gene: TRBJ1-2
CDR3 DNA: TGTGCCAGCTCACCAAAGTCCCTCCAGGGCTACACCTTC
CDR3 protein: CASSPKSLQGYTF

clone size: NA
V gene: TRBV7-8
D gene: TRBD1
J gene: TRBJ1-5
CDR3 DNA: TGTGCCAGCAGCCTAGGTTCGGGACAGCAGCCCCAGCATTTT
CDR3 protein: CASSLGSGQQPQHF

clone size: NA
V gene: TRBV5-1
D gene: NA
J gene: TRBJ1-2
CDR3 DNA: TGCGCCAGCAGCCAAACCTATGGGGCAAGGCAACACTCTGGCTACACCTTC
CDR3 protein: CASSQTYGARQHSGYTF

clone size: NA
V gene: TRBV7-3
D gene: NA
J gene: TRBJ2-6
CDR3 DNA: TGTGCCAGCAGCTTCGCAGGGGCTGGGGCCAACGTCCTGACTTTC
CDR3 protein: CASSFAGAGANVLTF

clone size: NA
V gene: TRBV12-3/TRBV12-4
D gene: TRBD2
J gene: TRBJ2-2
CDR3 DNA: TGTGCCAGCAGTCCTGGACTAGCTGGGGAGCTGTTTTTT
CDR3 protein: CASSPGLAGELFF